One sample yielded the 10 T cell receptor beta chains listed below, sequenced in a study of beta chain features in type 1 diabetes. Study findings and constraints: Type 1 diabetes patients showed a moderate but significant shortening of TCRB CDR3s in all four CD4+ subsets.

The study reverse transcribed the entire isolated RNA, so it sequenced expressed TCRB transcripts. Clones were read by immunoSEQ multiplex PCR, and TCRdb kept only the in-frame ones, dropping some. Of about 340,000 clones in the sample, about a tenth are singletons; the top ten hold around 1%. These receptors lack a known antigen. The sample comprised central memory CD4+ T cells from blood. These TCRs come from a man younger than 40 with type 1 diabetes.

Here the CDR3 DNA reads TGTGCCGGGCGTCCCGTCACCGGGGAGCTGTTTTTT. Translation gives CAGRPVTGELFF. This chain links TRBV30 with TRBJ2-2; D is unclear. From germline, CDR1 is GTSNPN and CDR2 SVGIG (reference sequence). Trimming removed 8 bases at V and 4 bases at J, with 11 bases between. There are 12 residues in the CDR3.

In nucleotides, the CDR3 is TGCGCCAGCAGCTTGGTGCTGGAGGGCTATGGCTACACCTTC. Residues: CASSLVLEGYGYTF. The chain is built from TRBV5-1 and TRBJ1-2; D is uncertain. Germline V gene sequence: CDR1 SGHRS, CDR2 YFSETQ. This CDR3 is built from 14 residues. V lost 0 bases and J lost 4, with 10 bases in between.

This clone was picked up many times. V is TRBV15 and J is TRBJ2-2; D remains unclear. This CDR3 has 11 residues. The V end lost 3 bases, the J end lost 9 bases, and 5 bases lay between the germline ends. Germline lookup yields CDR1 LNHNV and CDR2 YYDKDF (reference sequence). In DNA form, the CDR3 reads TGTGCCACCAGCAGGGAGAGGGAGCTGTTTTTT. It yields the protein CATSRERELFF. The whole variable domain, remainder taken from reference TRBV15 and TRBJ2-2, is DAMVIQNPRYQVTQFGKPVTLSCSQTLNHNVMYWYQQKSSQAPKLLFHYYDKDFNNEADTPDNFQSRRPNTSFCFLDIRSPGLGDTAMYLCATSRERELFFGEGSRLTVL.

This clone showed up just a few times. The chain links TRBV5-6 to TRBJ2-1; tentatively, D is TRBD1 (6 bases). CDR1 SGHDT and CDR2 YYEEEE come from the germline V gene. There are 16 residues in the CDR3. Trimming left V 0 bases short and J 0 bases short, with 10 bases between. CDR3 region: CASSLALGGSYNEQFF. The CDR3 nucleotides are TGTGCCAGCAGCTTGGCCCTAGGGGGCTCCTACAATGAGCAGTTCTTC.

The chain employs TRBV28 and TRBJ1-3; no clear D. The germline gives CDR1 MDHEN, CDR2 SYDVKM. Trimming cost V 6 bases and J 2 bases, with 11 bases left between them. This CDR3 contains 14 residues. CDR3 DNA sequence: TGTGCCAGCAGACCGTCCGGGGCTGGAAACACCATATATTTT. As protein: CASRPSGAGNTIYF.

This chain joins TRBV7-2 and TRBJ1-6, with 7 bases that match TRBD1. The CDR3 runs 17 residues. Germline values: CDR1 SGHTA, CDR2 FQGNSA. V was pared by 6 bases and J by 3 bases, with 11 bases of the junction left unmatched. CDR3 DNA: TGTGCCAGCAGGACCCCCACCCGGGACAGCTATAATTCACCCCTCCACTTT. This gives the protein CASRTPTRDSYNSPLHF.

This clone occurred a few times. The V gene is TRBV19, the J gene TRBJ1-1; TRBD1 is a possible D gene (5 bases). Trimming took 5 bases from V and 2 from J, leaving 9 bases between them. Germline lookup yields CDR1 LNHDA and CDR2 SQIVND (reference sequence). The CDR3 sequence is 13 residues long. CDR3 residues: CASSSTVNTEAFF. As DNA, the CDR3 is TGTGCCAGTAGTTCGACAGTAAACACTGAAGCTTTCTTT.

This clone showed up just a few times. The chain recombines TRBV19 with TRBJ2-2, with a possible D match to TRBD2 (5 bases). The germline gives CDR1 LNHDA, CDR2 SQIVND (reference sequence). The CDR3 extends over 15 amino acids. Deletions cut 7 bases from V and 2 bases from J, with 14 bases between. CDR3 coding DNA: TGTGCCAGTATCCCACGGGGAACAAACACCGGGGAGCTGTTTTTT. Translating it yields CASIPRGTNTGELFF.

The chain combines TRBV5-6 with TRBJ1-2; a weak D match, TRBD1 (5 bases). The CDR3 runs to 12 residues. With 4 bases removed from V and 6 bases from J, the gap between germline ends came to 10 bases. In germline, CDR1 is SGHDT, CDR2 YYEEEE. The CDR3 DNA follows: TGTGCCAGCAGCCCAGGGTGGGATGGCTACACCTTC. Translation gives CASSPGWDGYTF.

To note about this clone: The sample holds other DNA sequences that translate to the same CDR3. The CDR3 sequence: CASSYSGTGGYEQYF. The CDR3 DNA is TGTGCCAGCAGTTACTCGGGGACAGGGGGCTACGAGCAGTACTTC. The chain recombines TRBV6-6 with TRBJ2-7; 11 positions match TRBD1. CDR3 size: 15 residues. Losses at the gene ends were 0 bases for V and 3 bases for J; bases not matched to a gene: 1. Looked up from germline, CDR1 is MNHNY and CDR2 is SVGAGI (reference sequence).